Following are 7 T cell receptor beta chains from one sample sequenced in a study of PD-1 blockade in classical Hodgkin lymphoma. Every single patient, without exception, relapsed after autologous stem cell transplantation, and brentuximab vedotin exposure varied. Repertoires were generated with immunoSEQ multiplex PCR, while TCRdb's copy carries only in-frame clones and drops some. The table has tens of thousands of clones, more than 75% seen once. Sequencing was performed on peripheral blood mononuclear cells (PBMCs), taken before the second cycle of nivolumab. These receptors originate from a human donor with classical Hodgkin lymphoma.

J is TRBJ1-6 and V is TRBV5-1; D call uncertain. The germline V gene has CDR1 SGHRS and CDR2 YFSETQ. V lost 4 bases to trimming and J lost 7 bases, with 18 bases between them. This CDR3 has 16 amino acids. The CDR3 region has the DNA TGCGCCAGCAGCCTGACCGCTGCCCCTTCGAATTCACCCCTCCACTTT. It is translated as CASSLTAAPSNSPLHF.

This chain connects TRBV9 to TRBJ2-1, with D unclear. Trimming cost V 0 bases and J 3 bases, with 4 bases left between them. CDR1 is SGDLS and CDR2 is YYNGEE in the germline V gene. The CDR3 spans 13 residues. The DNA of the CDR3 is TGTGCCAGCAGCGTAGCAGTCTACAATGAGCAGTTCTTC. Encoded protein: CASSVAVYNEQFF.

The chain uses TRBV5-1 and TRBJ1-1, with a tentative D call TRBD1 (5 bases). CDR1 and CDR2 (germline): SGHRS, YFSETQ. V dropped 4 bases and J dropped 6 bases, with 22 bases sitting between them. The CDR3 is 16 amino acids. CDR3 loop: CASSANFGAYSAEAFF. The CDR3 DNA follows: TGCGCCAGCAGCGCCAATTTCGGGGCCTACAGCGCTGAAGCTTTCTTT.

CDR3 in amino acids: CASSRVGDREYEQYF. In DNA form, the CDR3 reads TGTGCCAGCAGCCGAGTGGGGGACAGGGAGTACGAGCAGTACTTC. This chain connects TRBV7-9 to TRBJ2-7; 9 positions agree with TRBD1. With 5 bases clipped from V and 4 bases from J, the junction kept 9 bases outside the gene matches. CDR1 is SEHNR and CDR2 is FQNEAQ in the germline V gene (reference sequence). The CDR3 totals 15 residues.

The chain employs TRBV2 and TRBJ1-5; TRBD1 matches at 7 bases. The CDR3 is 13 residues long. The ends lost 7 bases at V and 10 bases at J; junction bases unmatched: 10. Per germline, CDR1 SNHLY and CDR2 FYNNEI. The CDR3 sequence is CASTQQGNEPQHF. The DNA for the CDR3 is TGTGCCAGCACCCAACAGGGGAATGAACCCCAGCATTTT.

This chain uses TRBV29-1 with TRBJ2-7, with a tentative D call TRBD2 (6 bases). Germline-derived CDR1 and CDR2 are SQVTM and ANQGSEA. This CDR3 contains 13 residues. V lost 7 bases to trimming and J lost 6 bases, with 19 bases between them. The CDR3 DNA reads TGCAGCGCCAGGGAGGCCAGGGCAGGCGAGCAGTACTTC. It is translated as CSAREARAGEQYF.

The CDR3 DNA sequence: TGTGCCAGCAGTTCGGGGGCGGGTGTATTGAATGAGCAGTTCTTC. Protein sequence: CASSSGAGVLNEQFF. The J gene is TRBJ2-1, the V gene TRBV6-6; tentatively, D is TRBD1 or TRBD2 (6 bases each). Germline V lookup: CDR1 MNHNY, CDR2 SVGAGI (reference sequence). The CDR3 is 15 residues long. Trimming removed 4 bases from V and 7 bases from J, with 17 bases in between.